These 15 T cell receptor beta chains share one sample of origin, sequenced in a study of cytomegalovirus exposure and HLA in healthy donors. 60 Vbeta and 13 Jbeta primers were used in PCR. Here immunoSEQ multiplex PCR was the method, and the copy in TCRdb shows in-frame clones only, minus some. Altogether 54,000 or so clones are present, around 62% being singletons, with the ten largest covering roughly 12%. Sequencing was done on a sample of PBMCs. These receptors all stem from a human donor in good health.

The V call is TRBV9, the J call TRBJ2-7, with TRBD1 matching over 10 bases. The CDR3 length is 17 residues. Unmatched junction bases numbered 10, after V lost 0 bases and J lost 4 bases. Germline loops: CDR1 SGDLS, CDR2 YYNGEE. CDR3 loop: CASSVGISDRGRYEQYF. The CDR3 DNA follows: TGTGCCAGCAGCGTAGGAATAAGTGACAGGGGGCGGTACGAGCAGTACTTC.

The gene calls are TRBV18 and TRBJ2-5, with a weak D call TRBD1 (5 bases). The CDR3 runs to 13 residues. Looked up from germline, CDR1 is KGHSH and CDR2 is LQKENI. The germline V and J ends were trimmed by 6 bases and 4 bases, with 12 bases remaining between them. The CDR3 loop is CASSLGDVETQYF. Written as DNA, the CDR3 is TGTGCCAGCTCCCTAGGGGATGTAGAGACCCAGTACTTC.

The rearrangement links TRBV9 to TRBJ2-5; 8 nucleotides match TRBD1. The V gene end was trimmed by 6 bases and the J gene end by 0 bases; junction bases not matched to a gene: 7. Looked up from germline, CDR1 is SGDLS and CDR2 is YYNGEE. The CDR3 is 15 residues long. The CDR3 reads CASNRGTGNQETQYF. Written as DNA, the CDR3 is TGTGCCAGCAACAGGGGGACAGGCAACCAAGAGACCCAGTACTTC. The whole variable domain, filled in from reference TRBV9 and TRBJ2-5, reads DSGVTQTPKHLITATGQRVTLRCSPRSGDLSVYWYQQSLDQGLQFLIQYYNGEERAKGNILERFSAQQFPDLHSELNLSSLELGDSALYFCASNRGTGNQETQYFGPGTRLLVL.

In the case of this clone: The junction shows a germline mismatch at one end, possibly a read error. V gene TRBV7-7 combines with J gene TRBJ2-5; D might be TRBD1 (5 bases). This CDR3 region has 13 residues. In germline, CDR1 is SSHAT, CDR2 FNYEAQ (reference sequence). CDR3 region: CASSLGRGETQYF. The CDR3 nucleotides read TGTGCTAGCAGCTTAGGTAGGGGCGAGACCCAGTACTTC.

The rearrangement joins TRBV14 to TRBJ1-1; no clear D gene. Germline CDR1 SGHDN, CDR2 FVKESK. Trimming pared 2 bases from V and 4 bases from J, leaving 8 bases between. This CDR3 is built from 13 residues. The CDR3 DNA is TGTGCCAGCAGCCAATCAATGAGCACTGAAGCTTTCTTT. It encodes CASSQSMSTEAFF.

Only a few counts were recorded for this clone. The chain has TRBV27 and TRBJ2-1; the D gene is possibly TRBD2 (7 bases). The CDR3 consists of 15 residues. Germline V gene sequence: CDR1 MNHEY, CDR2 SMNVEV (reference sequence). Trimming cost V 5 bases and J 8 bases, with 19 bases left between them. The CDR3 is CASSPLGGGSYEQFF. The DNA of the CDR3 is TGTGCCAGCAGTCCCCTGGGGGGGGGCTCTTATGAGCAGTTCTTC.

The chain employs TRBV7-9 and TRBJ2-5, with a tentative D call TRBD1 (6 bases). Germline V CDR1 and CDR2: SEHNR, FQNEAQ (reference sequence). CDR3 size: 14 residues. The germline V and J ends were trimmed by 5 bases and 0 bases, with 10 bases remaining between them. CDR3 sequence reads: CASSPGTNQETQYF. The CDR3 nucleotides are TGTGCCAGCAGCCCCGGGACAAACCAAGAGACCCAGTACTTC.

This clone was seen only a few times. The chain couples TRBV6-5 to TRBJ2-2, with 7 bases identical to TRBD1. V dropped 6 bases and J dropped 4; count of bases not matched to a gene: 8. The germline V gene has CDR1 MNHEY and CDR2 SVGAGI. CDR3 size: 15 residues. In nucleotides, the CDR3 is TGTGCCAGCAGCCGTACAGGGGAATCCACCGGGGAGCTGTTTTTT. Its translation is CASSRTGESTGELFF.

This clone has only a few counts. V usage is TRBV7-9 and J usage is TRBJ1-2, with 8 nucleotides matching TRBD1. CDR3 length: 16 residues. J lost 2 bases, V lost 5 bases, and 10 bases had no gene match. Germline values: CDR1 SEHNR, CDR2 FQNEAQ (reference sequence). CDR3 amino acids: CASSAPGTGENYGYTF. Written as DNA, the CDR3 is TGTGCCAGCAGCGCACCCGGGACAGGAGAAAACTATGGCTACACCTTC.

The genes are TRBV14 and TRBJ2-5; weak D call: TRBD1 (5 bases). The length of the CDR3 is 17 residues. Germline assignment: CDR1 SGHDN and CDR2 FVKESK. The germline V and J ends were trimmed by 2 bases and 2 bases, with 18 bases remaining between them. CDR3 bases: TGTGCCAGCAGCCAAAGAAGGGCTGACAGCTTACAAGAGACCCAGTACTTC. Its protein is CASSQRRADSLQETQYF.

This clone was seen a handful of times. This chain joins TRBV7-3 and TRBJ2-7, with 9 bases aligning to TRBD1. This CDR3 region has 14 residues. J gave up 5 bases and V 4 bases, and 6 bases lay outside the gene matches. Germline V gene lookup returns CDR1 SGHTA and CDR2 FQGTGA. Here the CDR3 DNA reads TGTGCCAGCAGCTCGGGACAGGGTCACAACGAGCAGTACTTC. Amino acid sequence: CASSSGQGHNEQYF.

V and J are TRBV19 and TRBJ1-2; possibly TRBD1 for D (6 bases). Trimming took 3 bases from V and 4 from J, leaving 15 bases between them. Looked up from germline, CDR1 is LNHDA and CDR2 is SQIVND (reference sequence). This CDR3 spans 15 amino acids. The CDR3 region is CASSISSQGPYGYTF. As DNA, the CDR3 is TGTGCCAGTAGTATCAGCTCACAGGGCCCCTATGGCTACACCTTC.

The chain joins TRBV4-2 to TRBJ2-7; D is possibly TRBD2 (5 bases). The V gene's germline CDR1 is LGHNA and CDR2 YNFKEQ. CDR3 length: 14 amino acids. V was pared by 3 bases and J by 2 bases, with 11 bases between. The CDR3 is CASSQSGSPYEQYF. CDR3 nucleotide sequence: TGTGCCAGCAGCCAGTCGGGATCCCCCTACGAGCAGTACTTC.

The gene calls are TRBV18 and TRBJ2-1; 7 bases agree with TRBD2. Germline assignment: CDR1 KGHSH and CDR2 LQKENI. V was clipped by 1 base and J by 6 bases; unmatched bases: 6. CDR3 length equals 15 residues. CDR3 protein: CASSPQSSGGNEQFF. Written as DNA, the CDR3 is TGTGCCAGCTCACCACAATCTAGCGGAGGCAATGAGCAGTTCTTC.

This rearrangement joins TRBV25-1 to TRBJ2-5, with D perhaps matching TRBD2 (6 bases). The closer fit of TRBJ2-7 to the DNA end suggests the J call may be wrong. Germline loops: CDR1 MGHDK, CDR2 SYGVNS. This CDR3 region has 11 residues. In DNA form, the CDR3 reads TGTGCCAGCAGGGACTATTACGAGCAGTACTTC. Its protein is CASRDYYEQYF.